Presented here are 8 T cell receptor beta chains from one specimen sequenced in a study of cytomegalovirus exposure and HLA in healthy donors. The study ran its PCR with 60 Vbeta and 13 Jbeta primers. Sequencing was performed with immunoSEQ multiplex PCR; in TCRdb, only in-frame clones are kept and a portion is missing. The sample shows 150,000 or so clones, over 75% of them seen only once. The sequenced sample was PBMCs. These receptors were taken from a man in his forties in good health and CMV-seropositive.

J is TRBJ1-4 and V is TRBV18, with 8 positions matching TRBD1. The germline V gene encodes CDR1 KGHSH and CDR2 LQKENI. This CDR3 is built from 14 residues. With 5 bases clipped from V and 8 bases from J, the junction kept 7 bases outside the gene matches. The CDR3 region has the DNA TGTGCCAGCTCATACGGACAGGGCGGGGAAAAACTGTTTTTT. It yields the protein CASSYGQGGEKLFF.

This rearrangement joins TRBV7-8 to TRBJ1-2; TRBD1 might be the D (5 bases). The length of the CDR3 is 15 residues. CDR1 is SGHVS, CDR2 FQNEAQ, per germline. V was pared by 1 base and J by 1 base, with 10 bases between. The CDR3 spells CASSLDDSLNYGYTF. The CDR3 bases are TGTGCCAGCAGCTTAGATGACAGCCTTAACTATGGCTACACCTTC.

Written as DNA, the CDR3 is TGTGCCAGCAGCATAAACACCGGGGAGCTGTTTTTT. Translation gives CASSINTGELFF. The chain is built from TRBV11-2 and TRBJ2-2, with D hard to call. This CDR3 comprises 12 residues. Trimming removed 5 bases at V and 2 bases at J, with 3 bases between. CDR1 is SGHAT, CDR2 FQNNGV, per germline.

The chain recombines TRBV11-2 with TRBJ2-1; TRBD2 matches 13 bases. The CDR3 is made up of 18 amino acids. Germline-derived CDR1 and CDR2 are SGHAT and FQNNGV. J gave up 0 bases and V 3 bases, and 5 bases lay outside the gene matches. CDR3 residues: CASSFRGLAGASYNEQFF. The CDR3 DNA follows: TGTGCCAGCAGCTTTCGCGGACTAGCGGGGGCCTCCTACAATGAGCAGTTCTTC. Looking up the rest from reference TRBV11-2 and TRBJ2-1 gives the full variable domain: EAGVAQSPRYKIIEKRQSVAFWCNPISGHATLYWYQQILGQGPKLLIQFQNNGVVDDSQLPKDRFSAERLKGVDSTLKIQPAKLEDSAVYLCASSFRGLAGASYNEQFFGPGTRLTVL.

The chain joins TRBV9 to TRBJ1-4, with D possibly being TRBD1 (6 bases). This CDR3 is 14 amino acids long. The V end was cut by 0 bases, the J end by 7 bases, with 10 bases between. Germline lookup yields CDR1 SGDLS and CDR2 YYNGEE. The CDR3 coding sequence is TGTGCCAGCAGCGTAGCACAGGGAAGTGAAAAACTGTTTTTT. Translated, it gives CASSVAQGSEKLFF.

DNA for the CDR3: TGTGCCACCAGCAGAGATGGGCAGGGGGCTGCTGGCTACACCTTC. Amino acids: CATSRDGQGAAGYTF. This chain connects TRBV15 to TRBJ1-2, with 8 bases that match TRBD1. This CDR3 is built from 15 residues. V lost 0 bases to trimming and J lost 7 bases; unmatched junction nucleotides: 7. Per the germline V gene, CDR1 is LNHNV and CDR2 is YYDKDF (reference sequence).

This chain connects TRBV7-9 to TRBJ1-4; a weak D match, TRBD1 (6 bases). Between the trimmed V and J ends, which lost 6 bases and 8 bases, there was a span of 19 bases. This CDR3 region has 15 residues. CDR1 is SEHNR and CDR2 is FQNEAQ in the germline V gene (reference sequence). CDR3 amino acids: CASSDGRQVREKLFF. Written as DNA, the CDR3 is TGTGCCAGCAGTGATGGCCGACAGGTACGGGAAAAACTGTTTTTT.

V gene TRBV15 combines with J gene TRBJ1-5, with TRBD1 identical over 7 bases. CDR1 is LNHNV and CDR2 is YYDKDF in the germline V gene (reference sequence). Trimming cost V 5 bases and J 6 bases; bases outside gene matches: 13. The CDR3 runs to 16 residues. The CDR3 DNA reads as TGTGCCACCAGCCCTCGTAATAAGGGGGCGGGTCAGCCCCAGCATTTT. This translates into CATSPRNKGAGQPQHF. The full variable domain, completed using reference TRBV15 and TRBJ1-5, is DAMVIQNPRYQVTQFGKPVTLSCSQTLNHNVMYWYQQKSSQAPKLLFHYYDKDFNNEADTPDNFQSRRPNTSFCFLDIRSPGLGDTAMYLCATSPRNKGAGQPQHFGDGTRLSIL.